This is a list of T cell receptor beta chains from one sample in a study of T cells in Graves' hyperthyroidism and ophthalmopathy. TCRdb analysed the multiplex PCR reads with MiXCR anew, one entry per CDR3 protein. The sample lists roughly 700,000 distinct CDR3 sequences; around a sixth were seen once. Sequencing was done on a sample of blood. The receptors originated from a man aged 45-65 years with Graves' hyperthyroidism. The conserved cysteine and the conserved F or W are not part of the CDR3 here.

V,J,CDR3
TRBV20-1,TRBJ2-7,SARPPPETPTYEQY
TRBV10-3,TRBJ2-1,AISDPGLAGESYNEQF
TRBV11-1,TRBJ2-7,ASQRVGGREQY
TRBV10-2,TRBJ1-2,ASSEGSEYYGYT
TRBV28,TRBJ2-1,ASSFYSGSNEQF
TRBV14,TRBJ2-1,ASSQETSGRGNEQF
TRBV27,TRBJ2-5,ASSFIRDPEETQY
TRBV5-1,TRBJ2-3,ASSLAAGGPVGDTQY
TRBV20-1,TRBJ2-1,SARGSYNEQF
TRBV27,TRBJ2-1,ASSLSPGSYNEQF
TRBV11-2,TRBJ2-5,ASSLRMGRETQY
TRBV7-2,TRBJ2-5,ASSLVWGGETQY
TRBV20-1,TRBJ2-5,SARDVRAETQY
TRBV6-1,TRBJ2-3,ASSLQGQGTDTQY
TRBV10-3,TRBJ2-5,AINDRAQETQY
TRBV19,TRBJ1-1,ASSITTWGLNTEAF
TRBV28,TRBJ1-3,ASHQTGGLSGNTIY
TRBV5-1,TRBJ2-7,ASGMQGGGYEQY
TRBV11-2,TRBJ2-6,ASSKQMTGANVLT
TRBV2,TRBJ1-2,ASSDLGEGYT
TRBV20-1,TRBJ2-2,SAPQGGRDTGELF
TRBV20-1,TRBJ2-7,SARGSGTGKSSYEQY
TRBV28,TRBJ1-2,ASSFYPHNGYT
TRBV10-3,TRBJ1-2,AIGGRDSSGYT
TRBV29-1,TRBJ2-3,SVDFTGTVTDTQY
TRBV11-3,TRBJ1-6,ASSLGSYGSPLH
TRBV12-3/TRBV12-4,TRBJ1-2,ASSSSGQGNYGYT
TRBV2,TRBJ2-7,ASKWRVDEQY
TRBV29-1,TRBJ2-2,SVVRPSSRTRNTGELF
TRBV4-1,TRBJ2-5,ASSRPGRGETQY
TRBV3-1,TRBJ2-7,ASSQPGGANYEQY
TRBV24-1,TRBJ1-5,ATSDLQIGQPQH
TRBV5-6,TRBJ1-5,ASSLQGISNQPQH
TRBV5-1,TRBJ2-1,ASSLSGLLGNEQF
TRBV9,TRBJ1-1,ASSTLGQVNTEAF
TRBV20-1,TRBJ2-7,SASFVQEY
TRBV29-1,TRBJ2-1,SVGAQGNEQF
TRBV11-2,TRBJ2-1,ASSEGGDEQF
TRBV5-6,TRBJ1-6,ASSRRGGNSPLH
TRBV20-1,TRBJ2-7,SARLPGTSGSGEQY
TRBV3-1,TRBJ1-1,ASSPPLVANTEAF
TRBV27,TRBJ1-2,ASGSQDTSYGYT
TRBV30,TRBJ1-5,AWSYGGAGQPQH
TRBV28,TRBJ1-1,ASRALDRGLTEAF
TRBV4-2,TRBJ2-2,ASSQGEITGELF
TRBV2,TRBJ2-3,AVSGRLADTQY
TRBV2,TRBJ1-2,ASSELNGGENGYT
TRBV12-5,TRBJ2-1,ASGLGTATTYNEQF
TRBV20-1,TRBJ1-5,SVGQNSNQPQH
TRBV28,TRBJ1-5,ASSDREGQPQH
TRBV5-1,TRBJ1-2,ASSPAQDNGYT
TRBV7-9,TRBJ1-1,ASSLGSRGTEAF
TRBV30,TRBJ2-3,AWIRLGGTDTQY